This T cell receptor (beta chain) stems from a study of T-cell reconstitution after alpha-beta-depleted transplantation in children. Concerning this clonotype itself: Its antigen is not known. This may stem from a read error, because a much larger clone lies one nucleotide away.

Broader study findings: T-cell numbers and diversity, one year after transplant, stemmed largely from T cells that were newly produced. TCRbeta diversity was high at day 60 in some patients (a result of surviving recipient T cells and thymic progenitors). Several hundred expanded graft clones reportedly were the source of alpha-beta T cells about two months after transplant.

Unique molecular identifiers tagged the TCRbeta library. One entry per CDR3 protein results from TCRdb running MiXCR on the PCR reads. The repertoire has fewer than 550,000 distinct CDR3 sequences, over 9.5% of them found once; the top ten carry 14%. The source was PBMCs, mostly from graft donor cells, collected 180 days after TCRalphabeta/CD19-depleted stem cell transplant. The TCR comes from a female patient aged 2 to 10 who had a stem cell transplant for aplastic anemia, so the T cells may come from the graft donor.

The CDR3 nucleotides are TGTGCCAGCAGCTTCGGACTAGCGGTCTACGAGCAGTACTTC. Translation: CASSFGLAVYEQYF. This chain uses TRBV7-2 with TRBJ2-7; 10 bases are shared with TRBD2. Germline CDR1 reads SGHTA; CDR2 reads FQGNSA. The V gene end was trimmed by 3 bases and the J gene end by 3 bases; junction bases not matched to a gene: 2. This CDR3 has 14 amino acids.